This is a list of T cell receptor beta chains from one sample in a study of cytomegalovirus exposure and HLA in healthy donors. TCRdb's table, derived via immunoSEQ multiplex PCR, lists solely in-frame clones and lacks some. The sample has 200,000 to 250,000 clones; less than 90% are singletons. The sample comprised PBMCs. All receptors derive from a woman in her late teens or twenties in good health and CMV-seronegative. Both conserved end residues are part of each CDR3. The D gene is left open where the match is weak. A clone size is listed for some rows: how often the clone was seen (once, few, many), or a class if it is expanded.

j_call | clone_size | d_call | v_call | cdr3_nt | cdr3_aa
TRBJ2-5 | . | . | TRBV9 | TGTGCCAGCAGCACAGGGACGGTGGGGGAGACCCAGTACTTC | CASSTGTVGETQYF
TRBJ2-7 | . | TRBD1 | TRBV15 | TGTGCCACCAGCAACTCGGGACAGGCCCACGAGCAGTACTTC | CATSNSGQAHEQYF
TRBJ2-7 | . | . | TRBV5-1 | TGCGCCAGCAGCTTGGAGATCCCCTCCTACGAGCAGTACTTC | CASSLEIPSYEQYF
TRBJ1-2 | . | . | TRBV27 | TGTGCCAGCAGCCTATTTATGGGGCTGGATGGCTACACCTTC | CASSLFMGLDGYTF
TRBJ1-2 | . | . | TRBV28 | TGTGCCAGCAGTTTGCGGGGGACCTATGGCTACACCTTC | CASSLRGTYGYTF
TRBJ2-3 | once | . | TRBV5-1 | TGCGCCAGCAGCTTGGCCCCCACAGATACGCAGTATTTT | CASSLAPTDTQYF
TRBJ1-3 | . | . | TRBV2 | TGTGCCAGCAGGACGGGGCACGGACGGGGAAACACCATATATTTT | CASRTGHGRGNTIYF
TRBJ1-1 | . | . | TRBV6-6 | TGTGCCAGCAGTTACTCCACGGCCGCCAGGACTGAAGCTTTCTTT | CASSYSTAARTEAFF
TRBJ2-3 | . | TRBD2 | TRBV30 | TGTGCCTGGAGTCCTGTAGCGGGGGAGGATACGCAGTATTTT | CAWSPVAGEDTQYF
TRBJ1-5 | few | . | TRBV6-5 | TGTGCCAGCAGTTACTCGAGACCGGCGGGCAATCAGCCCCAGCATTTT | CASSYSRPAGNQPQHF
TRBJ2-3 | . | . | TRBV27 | TGTGCCAGCAGTTCCGGGAGTACTCTCACAGATACGCAGTATTTT | CASSSGSTLTDTQYF
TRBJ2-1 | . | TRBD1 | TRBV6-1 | TGTGCCAGCAGGGAACAGGGGGTCTCCTACAATGAGCAGTTCTTC | CASREQGVSYNEQFF
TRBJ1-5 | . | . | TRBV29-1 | TGCAGCGTTGGGGACGGAGGTGGGCAGCCCCAGCATTTT | CSVGDGGGQPQHF
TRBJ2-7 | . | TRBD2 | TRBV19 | TGTGCCAGTAGTATGGGGGGGTTCAACTACGAGCAGTACTTC | CASSMGGFNYEQYF
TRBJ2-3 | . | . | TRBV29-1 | TGCAGCGTTGCCCACCGTTTGGTGATTTTT | CSVAHRLVIF